This T cell receptor (beta chain) was sequenced for a study of T cell responses to AZD1222 COVID-19 vaccine. Overall study findings and caveats: The CD4 TCRs associated with vaccination extended across spike and predominated at 160-218 and 743-854. The study identified only a handful of AZD1222 recipients as seropositive at baseline. After two AZD1222 doses, spike-specific TCR breadth and depth rose versus day 0. Donors were mostly white British, more females; clonal diversity possibly underestimated.

On this clone itself: Its antigen remains unknown.

Assay used: immunoSEQ multiplex PCR; TCRdb lists only in-frame clones, some missing. Found here are under 200,000 clones, around 94% of them singletons; the top ten hold less than 4%. The CDR3 is 15 residues long. Germline V CDR1 and CDR2: LNHDA, SQIVND (reference sequence). With 9 bases clipped from V and 1 base from J, the junction kept 10 bases outside the gene matches. This material consisted of peripheral blood, taken 28 days after the second dose of the MenACWY control vaccine. V usage is TRBV19 and J usage is TRBJ2-3, with 7 nucleotides matching TRBD1. The clonotype originates from an adult who received the MenACWY meningococcal vaccine as a control. CDR3 residues: CARLTRDRCTDTQYF. As DNA, the CDR3 is TGTGCCAGATTAACCCGGGACAGATGCACAGATACGCAGTATTTT.